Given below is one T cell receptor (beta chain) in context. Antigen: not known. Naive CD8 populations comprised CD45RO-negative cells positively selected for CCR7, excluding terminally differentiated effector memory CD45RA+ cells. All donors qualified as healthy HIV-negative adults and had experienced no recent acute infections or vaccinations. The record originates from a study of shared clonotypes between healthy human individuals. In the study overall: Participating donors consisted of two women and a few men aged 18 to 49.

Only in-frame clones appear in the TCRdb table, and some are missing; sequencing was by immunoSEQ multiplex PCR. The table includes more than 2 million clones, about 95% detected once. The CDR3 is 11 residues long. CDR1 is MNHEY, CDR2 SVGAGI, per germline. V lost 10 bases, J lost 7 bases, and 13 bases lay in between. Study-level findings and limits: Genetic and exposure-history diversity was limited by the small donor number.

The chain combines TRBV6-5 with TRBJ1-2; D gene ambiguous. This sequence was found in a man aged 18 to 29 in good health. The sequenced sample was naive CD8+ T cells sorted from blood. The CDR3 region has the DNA TGTGCCACAGCGGGCGCGAGTGGCTACACCTTC. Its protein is CATAGASGYTF.